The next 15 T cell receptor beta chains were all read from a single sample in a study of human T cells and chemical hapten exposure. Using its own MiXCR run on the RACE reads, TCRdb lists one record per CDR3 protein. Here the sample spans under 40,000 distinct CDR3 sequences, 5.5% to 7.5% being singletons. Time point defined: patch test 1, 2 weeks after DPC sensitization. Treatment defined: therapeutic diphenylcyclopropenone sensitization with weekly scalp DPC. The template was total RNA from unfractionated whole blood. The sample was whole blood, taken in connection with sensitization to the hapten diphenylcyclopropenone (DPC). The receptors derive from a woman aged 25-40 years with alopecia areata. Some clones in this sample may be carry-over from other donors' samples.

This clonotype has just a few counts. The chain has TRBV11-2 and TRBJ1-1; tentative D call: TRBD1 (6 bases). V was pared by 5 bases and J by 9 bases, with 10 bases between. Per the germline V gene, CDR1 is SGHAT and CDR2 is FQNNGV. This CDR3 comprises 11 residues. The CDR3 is CASSRTVQAFF. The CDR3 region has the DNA TGTGCCAGCAGCCGGACAGTTCAAGCTTTCTTT.

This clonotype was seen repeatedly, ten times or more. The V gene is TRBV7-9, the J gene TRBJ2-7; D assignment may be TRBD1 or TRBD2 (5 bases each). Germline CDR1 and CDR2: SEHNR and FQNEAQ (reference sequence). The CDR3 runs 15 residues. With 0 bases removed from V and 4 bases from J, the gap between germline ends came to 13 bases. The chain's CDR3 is CASSLAMGTMYEQYF. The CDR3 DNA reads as TGTGCCAGCAGCTTAGCAATGGGGACCATGTACGAGCAGTACTTC.

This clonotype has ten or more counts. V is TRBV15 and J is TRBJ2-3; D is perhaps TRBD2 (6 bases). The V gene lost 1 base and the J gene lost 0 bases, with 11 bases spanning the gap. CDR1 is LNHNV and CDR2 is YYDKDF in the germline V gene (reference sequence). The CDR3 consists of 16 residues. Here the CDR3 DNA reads TGTGCCACCAGCAGAGCAAGCGGGCCTAGCACAGATACGCAGTATTTT. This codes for CATSRASGPSTDTQYF.

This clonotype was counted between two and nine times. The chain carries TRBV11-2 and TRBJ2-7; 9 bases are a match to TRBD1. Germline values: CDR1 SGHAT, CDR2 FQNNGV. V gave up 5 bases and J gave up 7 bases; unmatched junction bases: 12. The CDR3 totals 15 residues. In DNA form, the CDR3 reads TGTGCCAGCAGCCCATCACAGGGGGCGGGTAGGGAGCAGTACTTC. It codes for CASSPSQGAGREQYF. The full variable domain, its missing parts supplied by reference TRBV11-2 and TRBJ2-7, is EAGVAQSPRYKIIEKRQSVAFWCNPISGHATLYWYQQILGQGPKLLIQFQNNGVVDDSQLPKDRFSAERLKGVDSTLKIQPAKLEDSAVYLCASSPSQGAGREQYFGPGTRLTVT.

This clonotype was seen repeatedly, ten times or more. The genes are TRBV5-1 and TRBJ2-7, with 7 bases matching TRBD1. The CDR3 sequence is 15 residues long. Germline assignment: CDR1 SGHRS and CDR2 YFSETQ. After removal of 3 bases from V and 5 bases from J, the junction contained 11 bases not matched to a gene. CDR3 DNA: TGCGCCAGCAGCTCCCGACAGGGTCCCACCCACGAGCAGTACTTC. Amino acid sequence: CASSSRQGPTHEQYF.

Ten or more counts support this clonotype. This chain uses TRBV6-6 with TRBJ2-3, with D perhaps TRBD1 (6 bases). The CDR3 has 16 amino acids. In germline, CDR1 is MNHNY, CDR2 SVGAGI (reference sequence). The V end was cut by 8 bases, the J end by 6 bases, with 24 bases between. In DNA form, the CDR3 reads TGTGCCAGCTCTAGTTCGGACAGAGAACGCGGGGATACGCAGTATTTT. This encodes CASSSSDRERGDTQYF.

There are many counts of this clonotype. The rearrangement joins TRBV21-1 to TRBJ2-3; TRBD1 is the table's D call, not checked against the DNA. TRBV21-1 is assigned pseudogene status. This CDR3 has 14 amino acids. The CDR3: CASRRGGCTDTQYF. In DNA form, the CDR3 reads TGTGCCAGCAGGAGGGGGGGATGCACAGATACGCAGTATTTT.

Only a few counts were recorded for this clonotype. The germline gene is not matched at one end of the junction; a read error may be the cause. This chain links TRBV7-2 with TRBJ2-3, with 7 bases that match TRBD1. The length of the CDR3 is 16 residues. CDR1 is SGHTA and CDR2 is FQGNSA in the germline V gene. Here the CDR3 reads CASSAHQGDSTATQYF. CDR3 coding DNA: TGTGCCAGCAGCGCACACCAGGGGGATAGCACAGCTACGCAGTATTTT.

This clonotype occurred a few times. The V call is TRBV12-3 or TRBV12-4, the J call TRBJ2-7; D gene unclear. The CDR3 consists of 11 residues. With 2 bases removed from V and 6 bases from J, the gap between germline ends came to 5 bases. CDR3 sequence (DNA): TGTGCCAGCAGTTTACGATTCGAGCAGTACTTC. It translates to CASSLRFEQYF.

CDR3 protein: CASSLSRTSDTQYF. CDR3 coding DNA: TGTGCCAGCAGTTTATCTCGGACTAGCGATACGCAGTATTTT. V and J are TRBV12-3 or TRBV12-4 and TRBJ2-3; 8 positions agree with TRBD2. There are 14 residues in the CDR3. Trimming at V came to 2 bases and at J to 6 bases, leaving 4 bases not matched to a gene.

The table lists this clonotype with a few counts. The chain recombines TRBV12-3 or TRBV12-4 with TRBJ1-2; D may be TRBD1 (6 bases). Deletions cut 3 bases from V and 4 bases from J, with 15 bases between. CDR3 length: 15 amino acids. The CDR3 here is CASSLSGARRYGYTF. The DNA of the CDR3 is TGTGCCAGCAGTTTGTCGGGGGCGCGACGCTATGGCTACACCTTC.

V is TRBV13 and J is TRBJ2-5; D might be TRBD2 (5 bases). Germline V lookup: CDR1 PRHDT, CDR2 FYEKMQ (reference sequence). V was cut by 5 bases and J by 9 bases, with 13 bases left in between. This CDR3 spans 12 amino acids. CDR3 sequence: CASSRTAGAQYF. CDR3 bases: TGTGCCAGCAGCCGGACCGCCGGGGCCCAGTACTTC.

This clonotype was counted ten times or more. The CDR3 sequence is CASSADRGNGAFF. The CDR3 DNA sequence: TGCGCCAGCAGCGCGGACAGGGGGAATGGAGCTTTCTTT. The chain couples TRBV5-1 to TRBJ1-1; 10 positions agree with TRBD1. CDR3 length: 13 residues. Germline V gene data show CDR1 as SGHRS and CDR2 as YFSETQ. The V and J ends lost 4 bases and 10 bases, in that order; junction bases with no gene match: 7.

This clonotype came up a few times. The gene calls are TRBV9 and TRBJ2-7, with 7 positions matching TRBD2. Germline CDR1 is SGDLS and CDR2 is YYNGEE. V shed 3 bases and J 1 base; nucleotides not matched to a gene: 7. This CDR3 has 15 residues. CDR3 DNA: TGTGCCAGCAGCGCGCTAGTGGGGGGGTCCTACGAGCAGTACTTC. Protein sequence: CASSALVGGSYEQYF. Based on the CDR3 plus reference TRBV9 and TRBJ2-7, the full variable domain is DSGVTQTPKHLITATGQRVTLRCSPRSGDLSVYWYQQSLDQGLQFLIQYYNGEERAKGNILERFSAQQFPDLHSELNLSSLELGDSALYFCASSALVGGSYEQYFGPGTRLTVT.

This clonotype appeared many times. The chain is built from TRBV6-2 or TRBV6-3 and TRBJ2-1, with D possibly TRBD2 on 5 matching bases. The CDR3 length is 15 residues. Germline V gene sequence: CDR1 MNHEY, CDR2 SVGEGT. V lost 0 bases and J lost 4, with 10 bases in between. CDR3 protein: CASSYSEVAYNEQFF. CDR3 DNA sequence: TGTGCCAGCAGTTACTCGGAGGTAGCATACAATGAGCAGTTCTTC.